These T cell receptor beta chains were read from a single sample in a study of STAT5B mutations in CD4+ large granular lymphocyte leukemia. The repertoire was sequenced with immunoSEQ multiplex PCR; TCRdb's copy has only in-frame clones and lacks some. The sample has tens of thousands of clones, about 85% seen once. Sequenced input: CD4+ T cells from blood buffy coats. All receptors derive from a human donor in good health. Both conserved end residues are part of each CDR3. The order of the fields is D gene, clone size, V gene, J gene, CDR3 DNA, CDR3 protein. A D gene is named only where the DNA matches it firmly. Clone size, where shown, is once, few, many, or a class for clones that have expanded.

D gene: TRBD2; clone size: -; V gene: TRBV4-1; J gene: TRBJ2-2; CDR3 DNA: TGCGCCAGCAGCCAGGGACTAGCGGGACACGGGGAGCTGTTTTTT; CDR3 protein: CASSQGLAGHGELFF
D gene: -; clone size: -; V gene: TRBV19; J gene: TRBJ2-7; CDR3 DNA: TGTGCCAGTAGTATGGGGCGGCGGCCCTACGAGCAGTACTTC; CDR3 protein: CASSMGRRPYEQYF
D gene: TRBD2; clone size: -; V gene: TRBV7-6; J gene: TRBJ2-2; CDR3 DNA: TGTGCCAGCAGCCAGAGAGCGGGAGGGCGTACCGGGGAGCTGTTTTTT; CDR3 protein: CASSQRAGGRTGELFF
D gene: TRBD1; clone size: -; V gene: TRBV9; J gene: TRBJ2-2; CDR3 DNA: TGTGCCAGCAGCGTAGCCGTGACAGGGGTATACACCGGGGAGCTGTTTTTT; CDR3 protein: CASSVAVTGVYTGELFF
D gene: -; clone size: -; V gene: TRBV6-1; J gene: TRBJ1-1; CDR3 DNA: TGTGCCAGCAGTGAAGCGGGAGGGGTCACTGAAGCTTTCTTT; CDR3 protein: CASSEAGGVTEAFF
D gene: -; clone size: -; V gene: TRBV28; J gene: TRBJ2-6; CDR3 DNA: TGTGCCAGCACTATGACCTCTGGGGCCAACGTCCTGACTTTC; CDR3 protein: CASTMTSGANVLTF
D gene: -; clone size: -; V gene: TRBV19; J gene: TRBJ1-2; CDR3 DNA: TGTGCCAGTAGTATGCGGGGTGATGGCTACACCTTC; CDR3 protein: CASSMRGDGYTF
D gene: -; clone size: -; V gene: TRBV7-2; J gene: TRBJ2-7; CDR3 DNA: TGTGCCAGCAGCCGGTCAGCGGGCCCGGAGGCGCAGTACTTC; CDR3 protein: CASSRSAGPEAQYF
D gene: TRBD2; clone size: -; V gene: TRBV7-2; J gene: TRBJ2-3; CDR3 DNA: TGTGCCAGCAGCTTACAGGGACTAGCGGGGGTCACAGATACGCAGTATTTT; CDR3 protein: CASSLQGLAGVTDTQYF
D gene: TRBD2; clone size: -; V gene: TRBV5-8; J gene: TRBJ2-1; CDR3 DNA: TGTGCCAGCAAAACTAGCGGCAGCTCCTACAATGAGCAGTTCTTC; CDR3 protein: CASKTSGSSYNEQFF
D gene: -; clone size: -; V gene: TRBV28; J gene: TRBJ1-2; CDR3 DNA: TGTGCCAGCATCGGACAGAACTATGGCTACACCTTC; CDR3 protein: CASIGQNYGYTF
D gene: -; clone size: -; V gene: TRBV6-1; J gene: TRBJ2-5; CDR3 DNA: TGTGCCAGCATCCAACAGGGCCAGCCTAAAGAGACCCAGTACTTC; CDR3 protein: CASIQQGQPKETQYF
D gene: TRBD2; clone size: -; V gene: TRBV6-5; J gene: TRBJ2-1; CDR3 DNA: TGTGCCAGCAGTTCCGGTCTGGGGGGGAGGCAGTTCTTC; CDR3 protein: CASSSGLGGRQFF
D gene: -; clone size: -; V gene: TRBV6-6; J gene: TRBJ2-7; CDR3 DNA: TGTGCCAGCACGGCCAGGGCCTACGAGCAGTACTTC; CDR3 protein: CASTARAYEQYF
D gene: TRBD1; clone size: -; V gene: TRBV10-3; J gene: TRBJ1-4; CDR3 DNA: TGTGCCATCAGTGAGGCCGGGACAGGGCTTGTTGAAAAACTGTTTTTT; CDR3 protein: CAISEAGTGLVEKLFF
D gene: -; clone size: -; V gene: TRBV6-5; J gene: TRBJ1-3; CDR3 DNA: TGTGCCAGCAGTTACTCGACGGTCTCATCCGGAAACACCATATATTTT; CDR3 protein: CASSYSTVSSGNTIYF
D gene: TRBD2; clone size: -; V gene: TRBV5-1; J gene: TRBJ2-7; CDR3 DNA: TGCGCCAGCAGCTTATCCCCCGGGACTAGCGGGAGCCACGAGCAGTACTTC; CDR3 protein: CASSLSPGTSGSHEQYF
D gene: -; clone size: -; V gene: TRBV7-9; J gene: TRBJ2-1; CDR3 DNA: TGTGCCAGCAGCCGACGGGGGTACCTTTACAATGAGCAGTTCTTC; CDR3 protein: CASSRRGYLYNEQFF
D gene: -; clone size: -; V gene: TRBV18; J gene: TRBJ1-4; CDR3 DNA: TGTGCCAGCTCACCTTTGTCAACTAATGAAAAACTGTTTTTT; CDR3 protein: CASSPLSTNEKLFF
D gene: -; clone size: -; V gene: TRBV2; J gene: TRBJ1-2; CDR3 DNA: TGTGCCAGCAGTGAAACAGGGTATGGCTACACCTTC; CDR3 protein: CASSETGYGYTF
D gene: -; clone size: once; V gene: TRBV10-3; J gene: TRBJ2-2; CDR3 DNA: TGTGCCATCAGCGAAATTAACACCGGGGAGCTGTTTTTT; CDR3 protein: CAISEINTGELFF
D gene: TRBD2; clone size: -; V gene: TRBV7-9; J gene: TRBJ2-1; CDR3 DNA: TGTGCCAGCAGCTCTGCCCTTACTAGCGGGAGGGCCGATGAGCAGTTCTTC; CDR3 protein: CASSSALTSGRADEQFF
D gene: -; clone size: -; V gene: TRBV2; J gene: TRBJ2-7; CDR3 DNA: TGTGCCAGCAGTGAAGCGCTTCGGCTAGCTGGAGAGCAGTACTTC; CDR3 protein: CASSEALRLAGEQYF
D gene: -; clone size: -; V gene: TRBV5-1; J gene: TRBJ1-1; CDR3 DNA: TGCGCCAGCAGCTTGGACAGGCCTCGGGAAAAAGCTTTCTTT; CDR3 protein: CASSLDRPREKAFF
D gene: TRBD2; clone size: -; V gene: TRBV27; J gene: TRBJ2-6; CDR3 DNA: TGTGCCAGCAGTCCAGGGACGGGGAGGGCCGGGGCCAACGTCCTGACTTTC; CDR3 protein: CASSPGTGRAGANVLTF
D gene: -; clone size: -; V gene: TRBV25-1; J gene: TRBJ2-7; CDR3 DNA: TGTGCCAGCAGTGGCACCCAGGTAAGCGAGCAGTACTTC; CDR3 protein: CASSGTQVSEQYF
D gene: -; clone size: -; V gene: TRBV5-1; J gene: TRBJ2-1; CDR3 DNA: TGCGCCAGCAGCTCGGGGGACAGCGGCCAGGATGAGCAGTTCTTC; CDR3 protein: CASSSGDSGQDEQFF
D gene: -; clone size: once; V gene: TRBV7-9; J gene: TRBJ2-2; CDR3 DNA: TGTGCCAGCAGCTTAAGGCAGGGGAACACCGGGGAGCTGTTTTTT; CDR3 protein: CASSLRQGNTGELFF
D gene: -; clone size: -; V gene: TRBV21-1; J gene: TRBJ1-5; CDR3 DNA: TGTGCCAGCAGGCAAGCAATCGCTAGCAATCAGCCCCAGCATTTT; CDR3 protein: CASRQAIASNQPQHF
D gene: TRBD1; clone size: -; V gene: TRBV29-1; J gene: TRBJ2-1; CDR3 DNA: TGCAGCGTCCAGTTGGGGACAGTCTCCTACAATGAGCAGTTCTTC; CDR3 protein: CSVQLGTVSYNEQFF
D gene: TRBD1; clone size: -; V gene: TRBV28; J gene: TRBJ2-3; CDR3 DNA: TGTGCCAGCGAGGTGGACAGGGGCACAGATACGCAGTATTTT; CDR3 protein: CASEVDRGTDTQYF
D gene: -; clone size: -; V gene: TRBV7-2; J gene: TRBJ1-4; CDR3 DNA: TGTGCCAGCAGCGAATACAGCCAATACTTTGAAAAACTGTTTTTT; CDR3 protein: CASSEYSQYFEKLFF
D gene: TRBD2; clone size: once; V gene: TRBV5-1; J gene: TRBJ2-5; CDR3 DNA: TGCGCCAGCAGCTTGGTGGCTAGCGGGAGAGTCGGGGAGACCCAGTACTTC; CDR3 protein: CASSLVASGRVGETQYF
D gene: -; clone size: -; V gene: TRBV10-3; J gene: TRBJ1-2; CDR3 DNA: TGTGCCATCAGTGATGGGACCTCTAACTATGGCTACACCTTC; CDR3 protein: CAISDGTSNYGYTF
D gene: TRBD2; clone size: once; V gene: TRBV5-4; J gene: TRBJ2-5; CDR3 DNA: TGTGCCAGCAGCTCGGTTAGCGGGAGAGGGGGCCAAGAGACCCAGTACTTC; CDR3 protein: CASSSVSGRGGQETQYF
D gene: -; clone size: -; V gene: TRBV2; J gene: TRBJ2-7; CDR3 DNA: TGTGCCAGCAGTGGGGCAGGGCCTACCGAGCAGTACTTC; CDR3 protein: CASSGAGPTEQYF
D gene: TRBD2; clone size: -; V gene: TRBV14; J gene: TRBJ2-1; CDR3 DNA: TGTGCCAGCAGCCAACTAGCGGGCCTCTCCTACAATGAGCAGTTCTTC; CDR3 protein: CASSQLAGLSYNEQFF
D gene: -; clone size: -; V gene: TRBV4-2; J gene: TRBJ1-1; CDR3 DNA: TGTGCCAGCAGCCAGCCCGGGGCGAACACTGAAGCTTTCTTT; CDR3 protein: CASSQPGANTEAFF
D gene: -; clone size: -; V gene: TRBV28; J gene: TRBJ2-5; CDR3 DNA: TGTGCCAGCTTCGAGGGTGGGAGAGAGACCCAGTACTTC; CDR3 protein: CASFEGGRETQYF